This TCR beta chain was sequenced for a study of blood T cells in healthy people across ages (dated by TCRdb to 2014 to 2015). Broadly, across the study: In model experiments, roughly one uniquely barcoded TCR beta cDNA molecule per two T cells was captured by template switching. Two additional independent replicas of 1 million unique cDNA reads from the same blood draw were analyzed for two donors (one aged 18 to 30 and one aged 80 or older). Four age groups were formed from the donors: young (average 16 years), middle-aged (approximately 39), aged (approximately 60) and long-lived (approximately 80). To avoid experimental bias, donors of different ages were distributed randomly across sequencing lanes. To track age-related changes in TCR beta repertoire diversity, the study relied on deep sequencing normalized with unique cDNA molecular identifiers. Results and caveats for the whole study, not just this receptor: Estimates of total diversity from one million sequenced T cells were regarded as lower bounds and underestimates. A strong correlation was found between observed TCR beta diversity and the percentage of naive T cells measured by flow cytometry. Compared with the aged group, more naive CD4+ T cells, fewer expanded clones and increased TCR diversity were shown by the long-lived group, suggesting age selection. Bulk unsorted PBMC profiling prevented conclusive comparison of naive and antigen-experienced compartments. Because the CMV infection status of the donors was unknown, age-related changes in expanded clonotypes may potentially have been confounded. Observed TCR beta diversity per million T cells fell roughly linearly with age, and a significant reduction was already apparent by age around 40.

A single count supports this clonotype. No antigen is known for it. Per-base qualities were not stored, and no clone one base away is much larger. One read offers little support. Systemically healthy Caucasian individuals from Russia, around 39 in total and aged about 6 to 95 years, were included as donors. Ten milliliters of peripheral blood were drawn from each donor into EDTA-treated Vacutainer tubes. Ficoll-Paque density-gradient centrifugation was used to isolate PBMCs, with at least 7 million per sample. Total RNA was extracted from PBMCs with Trizol reagent, with at least 5.5 micrograms obtained per sample. Naive CD45RAhigh/CD27high T cell percentages were measured by flow cytometry on a PBMC aliquot from every donor. The CDR3 sequence holds 16 residues, the cysteine and phenylalanine included. The DNA shown is the 48-base CDR3, in frame from base 1. V is trimmed back by 0 bases and J by 6 bases, and the junction contains 9 bases that no gene match accounts for. CDR1 MNHEY and CDR2 SVGEGT were looked up in the germline V gene.

The library was built by means of 5' RACE. This sample was sequenced with an Illumina HiSeq 2500. A second roughly 6 to 11 cycle PCR used a sample-barcoded 5' primer and a J-beta primer mix. A template-switch 5' adaptor carrying 12 random nucleotides introduced a unique molecular identifier onto each TCR beta cDNA molecule. Each sample yielded at least 3 million CDR3-containing paired-end reads. The Mint cDNA synthesis kit, primed by a TRBC-specific oligonucleotide, was used to synthesize first-strand cDNA from all RNA. All cDNA was treated with uracil-DNA glycosylase and then went through a first 18-cycle PCR with the universal primers M1SS and BC2_uni_R. In the original analysis: For normalization, 1 million high-quality reads, each with a distinct molecular identifier, were randomly selected from each sample. Instead of being binned into consensus sequences, reads that shared molecular identifiers were thrown out. MiTCR, set to a Q25 quality threshold and the strictest error-elimination algorithm, was used for CDR3 identification, clonotype clustering and error correction. A nonparametric unseen species model using Euler transformation provided a lower-bound estimate of total TCR beta diversity. Using fastp at Q25 and MiXCR, TCRdb reprocessed the public reads and kept productive beta chains. Each CDR3 protein appears once, grouped with its most common genes and DNA. TCRdb, not the original authors, processed these V and J calls. This sample gives around 280,000 distinct CDR3 sequences in total; around 27% of them show up just once. The ten largest account for 29% of the sample.

This receptor was obtained from a woman in her seventies in good health. This sequence uses TRBV6-2 or TRBV6-3 and TRBJ2-3, and TRBD2 aligns with 7 junction nucleotides. Sequencing was performed on blood. CDR3 region: CASSYSGGSPPDTQYF. The nucleotides are TGTGCCAGCAGTTACTCTGGCGGGAGCCCACCCGATACGCAGTATTTT.